A selection of T cell receptor beta chains follows, all from one sample in a study of OX40 agonist ivuxolimab in advanced cancers. Sequenced by immunoSEQ multiplex PCR; TCRdb stores in-frame clones only, minus some. The sample shows 55,000 to 65,000 clones, 85% to 90% of them seen only once. Sequenced here: CD4+ or CD8+ T cells sorted from blood, sampled in a trial of the OX40 agonist ivuxolimab. The source is an adult with an advanced solid tumor such as melanoma, head and neck, liver or kidney cancer. CDR3s include the opening cysteine and the closing phenylalanine or tryptophan. The D gene is left open where the match is weak. Clone size is stated in some rows and not others, as once, few, many or a class when expanded.

j_call,clone_size,d_call,v_call,cdr3_aa,cdr3_nt
TRBJ1-2,NA,NA,TRBV20-1,CSAPFRAGYTF,TGCAGTGCTCCATTCAGGGCTGGCTACACCTTC
TRBJ1-1,NA,NA,TRBV11-3,CASSKNGGNTEAFF,TGTGCCAGCAGCAAAAATGGGGGGAACACTGAAGCTTTCTTT
TRBJ2-5,NA,NA,TRBV7-2,CASSFQGNQETQYF,TGTGCCAGCAGCTTTCAAGGGAACCAAGAGACCCAGTACTTC
TRBJ1-4,once,TRBD1,TRBV7-2,CASSLGDRSGEKLFF,TGTGCCAGCAGCTTAGGGGACAGGAGTGGAGAAAAACTGTTTTTT
TRBJ2-7,few,NA,TRBV4-1,CASSHLGVYEQYF,TGCGCCAGCAGCCACCTTGGGGTCTACGAGCAGTACTTC
TRBJ2-7,once,NA,TRBV10-3,CAISPSRYEQYF,TGTGCCATCAGTCCGTCGAGATACGAGCAGTACTTC
TRBJ2-1,few,NA,TRBV7-9,CASRRQYRPGRSTYNEQFF,TGTGCCAGCAGACGACAATACCGGCCAGGGAGATCAACCTACAATGAGCAGTTCTTC
TRBJ1-3,NA,NA,TRBV10-3,CAISESSYGYTIYF,TGTGCCATCAGTGAGTCTAGCTACGGATACACCATATATTTT
TRBJ2-1,NA,NA,TRBV2,CASSPIWDSNNEQFF,TGTGCCAGCAGCCCCATCTGGGACTCGAACAATGAGCAGTTCTTC
TRBJ2-1,NA,NA,TRBV14,CASSQDWVGEQFF,TGTGCCAGCAGCCAAGATTGGGTAGGTGAGCAGTTCTTC
TRBJ1-2,few,NA,TRBV2,CASVTGPANYGYTF,TGTGCCAGCGTAACAGGACCCGCTAACTATGGCTACACCTTC
TRBJ2-7,NA,TRBD2,TRBV2,CAGRGETYEQYF,TGTGCCGGGCGGGGGGAAACCTACGAGCAGTACTTC
TRBJ2-1,NA,NA,TRBV5-1,CASSPTQPRYNEQFF,TGCGCCAGCAGCCCAACACAGCCTAGGTACAATGAGCAGTTCTTC
TRBJ2-5,NA,TRBD1,TRBV2,CASSVNRGPQETQYF,TGTGCCAGCAGTGTTAACAGGGGTCCCCAAGAGACCCAGTACTTC
TRBJ1-3,NA,NA,TRBV21-1,CASSKGIRESGNTIYF,TGTGCCAGCAGCAAAGGGATCCGGGAGTCTGGAAACACCATATATTTT
TRBJ1-1,NA,NA,TRBV7-9,CASSLAGHENTEAFF,TGTGCCAGCAGCTTAGCCGGACACGAGAACACTGAAGCTTTCTTT
TRBJ2-2,few,NA,TRBV2,CASSIRDLGELFF,TGTGCCAGCAGTATACGGGATCTCGGGGAGCTGTTTTTT
TRBJ2-1,once,NA,TRBV30,CAWRIQGVRGNEQFF,TGTGCCTGGAGGATACAGGGAGTTCGAGGCAATGAGCAGTTCTTC
TRBJ2-7,NA,NA,TRBV28,CASSLGTRDYEQYF,TGTGCCAGCAGTTTAGGAACCAGGGACTACGAGCAGTACTTC
TRBJ1-1,once,NA,TRBV5-1,CASSAGTNTEAFF,TGCGCCAGCAGCGCGGGAACGAACACTGAAGCTTTCTTT
TRBJ2-1,NA,NA,TRBV19,CASSIDLDGYNEQFF,TGTGCCAGTAGTATAGATCTCGACGGCTACAATGAGCAGTTCTTC
TRBJ1-3,once,NA,TRBV2,CASSPRVGTGNTIYF,TGTGCCAGCAGTCCTCGAGTAGGGACAGGAAACACCATATATTTT
TRBJ2-1,NA,TRBD2,TRBV29-1,CSVEDSGRAAEQFF,TGCAGCGTTGAAGATAGCGGGAGGGCCGCTGAGCAGTTCTTC
TRBJ2-1,NA,TRBD1,TRBV18,CASSGQGWGEQFF,TGTGCCAGCTCAGGACAGGGCTGGGGCGAGCAGTTCTTC
TRBJ2-5,NA,NA,TRBV19,CASSIDGPRQLQETQYF,TGTGCCAGTAGTATAGATGGCCCCAGACAGCTACAAGAGACCCAGTACTTC
TRBJ2-7,NA,NA,TRBV5-1,CASSLDYEQYF,TGCGCCAGCAGCTTGGATTACGAGCAGTACTTC
TRBJ1-5,few,TRBD1,TRBV2,CASQGAGQPQHF,TGTGCCAGCCAGGGGGCGGGTCAGCCCCAGCATTTT
TRBJ1-4,NA,NA,TRBV6-1,CASVKSNALYEKLFF,TGTGCCAGCGTTAAGTCGAATGCACTTTATGAAAAACTGTTTTTT
TRBJ1-3,NA,NA,TRBV20-1,CSAPAGNTIYF,TGCAGTGCCCCAGCCGGAAACACCATATATTTT
TRBJ1-6,NA,TRBD1,TRBV5-6,CASSMTGVSSPLHF,TGTGCCAGCAGCATGACAGGGGTGAGTTCACCCCTCCACTTT
TRBJ1-3,once,TRBD1,TRBV7-2,CASSRTGSENTIYF,TGTGCCAGCAGCCGGACAGGGTCGGAAAACACCATATATTTT
TRBJ1-2,NA,NA,TRBV29-1,CSVGLSRGSGYGYTF,TGCAGCGTTGGCCTGTCGCGGGGGTCCGGGTATGGCTACACCTTC
TRBJ2-3,NA,TRBD2,TRBV10-3,CATALAGARDTQYF,TGTGCCACTGCACTAGCGGGGGCCCGGGATACGCAGTATTTT
TRBJ2-3,NA,TRBD2,TRBV5-1,CASSLELAGTGTDTQYF,TGCGCCAGCAGCTTGGAATTAGCGGGGACTGGCACAGATACGCAGTATTTT
TRBJ2-2,NA,NA,TRBV7-7,CASRPDYGELFF,TGTGCCAGCAGGCCTGACTACGGGGAGCTGTTTTTT
TRBJ2-7,once,NA,TRBV18,CASSPTGQFGYEQYF,TGTGCCAGCTCACCCACCGGACAGTTTGGTTACGAGCAGTACTTC
TRBJ2-2,NA,NA,TRBV4-1,CASSQDTLLPGELFF,TGCGCCAGCAGCCAAGATACACTACTTCCTGGGGAGCTGTTTTTT
TRBJ1-2,once,NA,TRBV4-3,CASSQGGTGIGYTF,TGCGCCAGCAGCCAAGGGGGAACAGGGATAGGCTACACCTTC
TRBJ1-1,NA,NA,TRBV5-1,CASSLGSRDNTEAFF,TGCGCCAGCAGCTTGGGCTCCCGAGATAACACTGAAGCTTTCTTT
TRBJ2-7,NA,NA,TRBV2,CASSEGHYFYEQYF,TGTGCCAGCAGTGAAGGACACTATTTCTACGAGCAGTACTTC
TRBJ2-7,NA,NA,TRBV5-6,CASSLEGEHYEQYF,TGTGCCAGCAGCTTGGAAGGGGAGCACTACGAGCAGTACTTC
TRBJ1-3,NA,TRBD1,TRBV2,CATSRTGSFSGNTIYF,TGTGCCACCTCGCGGACAGGGTCCTTCTCTGGAAACACCATATATTTT
TRBJ1-5,few,TRBD1,TRBV19,CASRYRGRNSNQPQHF,TGTGCCAGTAGATACAGGGGGCGGAATAGCAATCAGCCCCAGCATTTT
TRBJ1-2,NA,TRBD1,TRBV6-4,CASRRDSLNYGYTF,TGTGCCAGCAGGAGGGACAGCCTTAACTATGGCTACACCTTC
TRBJ1-1,NA,NA,TRBV28,CASNPGTGTEAFF,TGTGCCAGCAACCCAGGGACCGGCACTGAAGCTTTCTTT
TRBJ1-2,NA,NA,TRBV5-5,CASSLEGNYGYTF,TGTGCCAGCAGCTTGGAGGGGAACTATGGCTACACCTTC
TRBJ1-1,NA,NA,TRBV18,CASSPELTGNTEAFF,TGTGCCAGCTCACCCGAGCTGACCGGGAACACTGAAGCTTTCTTT
TRBJ2-5,NA,TRBD2,TRBV7-7,CASSLEATSGGSQETQYF,TGTGCCAGCAGCTTAGAAGCGACTAGCGGGGGGTCCCAAGAGACCCAGTACTTC
TRBJ2-1,NA,NA,TRBV18,CASSPGIGGMEEFF,TGTGCCAGCTCACCAGGGATTGGCGGGATGGAGGAGTTCTTC